Listed below are T cell receptor beta chains from one sample, sequenced in a study of CD8 T cells in ankylosing spondylitis. TCRdb analysed the 5' RACE reads with MiXCR anew, one entry per CDR3 protein. The sample holds tens of thousands of distinct CDR3 sequences; roughly a sixth are singletons and the top ten take over 25%. Sequencing was done on a sample of blood. The source is a male donor with ankylosing spondylitis or in good health (not recorded which). Both conserved end residues are trimmed from each CDR3. Expanded clones get a size class; other rows say once, few or many, or leave the size out.

ASCPLMGRGRTIIQY TRBV28 many TRBJ2-4
SVEGLAGGLLNNEQF TRBV29-1 few TRBJ2-1
ASSLGSGSYEQY TRBV5-1 . TRBJ2-7
ASSITDTQY TRBV2 many TRBJ2-3
ASSSDEQF TRBV12-3/TRBV12-4 many TRBJ2-1
ASSRLGANTGELF TRBV6-2/TRBV6-3 few TRBJ2-2
ASSFLQGAGLVTEAF TRBV6-2/TRBV6-3 . TRBJ1-1
ASRPTGFRIEQY TRBV28 once TRBJ2-7
ASSEGGHRQETQY TRBV6-1 few TRBJ2-5
ASSLVGGGLAKNIQY TRBV7-9 . TRBJ2-4
SAPTSGAETQY TRBV20-1 . TRBJ2-5
ASSPGLATDTQY TRBV14 many TRBJ2-3
ASSLVYREDEQY TRBV11-2 few TRBJ2-7
ASSSQGRRVTQY TRBV28 . TRBJ2-5
ASRAGTGIIQETQY TRBV5-1 . TRBJ2-5
ASLGSGGDTQY TRBV12-3/TRBV12-4 many TRBJ2-3
SSPSGGTEAF TRBV20-1 few TRBJ1-1
ASSQGGRVDTEAF TRBV4-3 few TRBJ1-1
SVANQGHEAF TRBV29-1 many TRBJ1-1
ASSPGWVAGHSYNEQF TRBV11-3 . TRBJ2-1
ATSDYLYNEQF TRBV24-1 . TRBJ2-1
ASKNRVTDTQY TRBV28 many TRBJ2-3